The present TCR beta chain was sequenced within a study of control samples from healthy donors and cancer patients. The germline V gene has CDR1 MNHEY and CDR2 SVGAGI. Trimming removed 6 bases from V and 0 bases from J; junction bases left unmatched: 4. The CDR3 spans 14 residues. The repertoire was sequenced with immunoSEQ multiplex PCR; TCRdb's copy has only in-frame clones and lacks some. The data show 75,000 to 100,000 clones, 80% to 95% seen once. The chain has TRBV6-5 and TRBJ1-1, with 7 bases fitting TRBD1. Specimen: blood. The clonotype comes from a human donor in good health. The donor label of this sample is uncertain. CDR3 in amino acids: CASRQGMLNTEAFF. In nucleotides, the CDR3 is TGTGCCAGCAGACAGGGGATGTTGAACACTGAAGCTTTCTTT.